Below are 26 T cell receptor beta chains sequenced from a single sample in a study of T cells after yellow fever vaccination. One entry per CDR3 protein results from TCRdb running MiXCR on the 5' RACE reads. In the table there are 150,000 to 200,000 distinct CDR3 sequences, around 9.7% of which are singletons. The material was CD8+ T cells sorted from PBMCs, obtained 45 days after the yellow fever booster vaccination. These receptor sequences come from a man aged 18 to 35 who received the YFV17D yellow fever vaccine.

This clonotype was recorded a few times. The rearrangement links TRBV5-6 to TRBJ2-3, with TRBD2 identical over 13 bases. Germline CDR1 SGHDT, CDR2 YYEEEE. The CDR3 spans 15 residues. V lost 4 bases, J lost 10 bases, and 9 bases stayed unmatched. The CDR3 DNA follows: TGTGCCAGCAGCCCCGGACTAGCGGGGGTAGACGCGCAGTATTTT. It specifies CASSPGLAGVDAQYF. Complete variable domain (other parts from reference TRBV5-6 and TRBJ2-3): DAGVTQSPTHLIKTRGQQVTLRCSPKSGHDTVSWYQQALGQGPQFIFQYYEEEERQRGNFPDRFSGHQFPNYSSELNVNALLLGDSALYLCASSPGLAGVDAQYFGPGTRLTVL.

This chain's CDR3 is CASSGSRGFPTGELFF. In DNA form, the CDR3 reads TGTGCCAGCAGTGGTAGCAGGGGATTCCCCACCGGGGAGCTGTTTTTT. The chain is built from TRBV12-3 or TRBV12-4 and TRBJ2-2; a weak D match, TRBD1 (6 bases). V was trimmed by 5 bases and J by 4 bases, leaving 17 bases between them. This CDR3 has 16 residues.

This clonotype came up once. This chain links TRBV6-5 with TRBJ2-5; 9 bases match TRBD2. Germline values: CDR1 MNHEY, CDR2 SVGAGI. The CDR3 is made up of 14 amino acids. V trimming: 4 bases; J trimming: 4 bases; junction bases outside the gene matches: 4. This CDR3 is CASSSAGGVETQYF. The CDR3 DNA is TGTGCCAGCAGTTCCGCGGGAGGGGTAGAGACCCAGTACTTC.

The chain couples TRBV6-4 to TRBJ1-1; D gene unclear. Trimming took 5 bases from V and 3 from J, leaving 10 bases between them. CDR1 and CDR2 from the germline V gene are MRHNA and SNTAGT. This CDR3 spans 13 amino acids. The CDR3 DNA sequence: TGTGCCAGCAGTCTAACCTCAGACACTGAAGCTTTCTTT. As protein: CASSLTSDTEAFF.

This clonotype was counted many times. The gene calls are TRBV7-6 and TRBJ2-3; D might be TRBD1 (5 bases). Germline CDR1 and CDR2: SGHVS and FNYEAQ. Trimming removed 5 bases at V and 2 bases at J, with 8 bases between. The CDR3 contains 13 residues. The CDR3 here is CASSRTLTDTQYF. CDR3 bases: TGTGCCAGCAGCCGGACACTCACAGATACGCAGTATTTT.

The chain has TRBV3-1 and TRBJ2-1, with 9 bases fitting TRBD2. V was clipped by 1 base and J by 2 bases; unmatched bases: 6. The CDR3 sequence is 17 residues long. Germline CDR1 is LGHDT and CDR2 is YNNKEL (reference sequence). The CDR3 DNA reads TGTGCCAGCAGCCAAGGGTTCCTAGCGGGGCCCTACAATGAGCAGTTCTTC. This translates into CASSQGFLAGPYNEQFF.

This clonotype was counted a few times. The chain links TRBV28 to TRBJ2-1; D may be TRBD1 (6 bases). V gave up 6 bases and J gave up 6 bases, with 21 bases separating them. CDR1 and CDR2 from the germline V gene are MDHEN and SYDVKM. The CDR3 runs 16 residues. The CDR3 sequence: CASSPLAGEIFNEQFF. CDR3 nucleotide sequence: TGTGCCAGCAGCCCCCTGGCAGGGGAAATTTTCAATGAGCAGTTCTTC. The variable domain in full, completed from reference TRBV28 and TRBJ2-1, reads DVKVTQSSRYLVKRTGEKVFLECVQDMDHENMFWYRQDPGLGLRLIYFSYDVKMKEKGDIPEGYSVSREKKERFSLILESASTNQTSMYLCASSPLAGEIFNEQFFGPGTRLTVL.

This clonotype has only a few counts. The chain carries TRBV27 and TRBJ2-3; D not certain. The germline gives CDR1 MNHEY, CDR2 SMNVEV (reference sequence). The CDR3 has 13 amino acids. Deletions cut 2 bases from V and 5 bases from J, with 8 bases between. CDR3 sequence: CASSLVLGDTQYF. The CDR3 DNA reads TGTGCCAGCAGTTTAGTCCTCGGAGATACGCAGTATTTT.

The chain recombines TRBV27 with TRBJ1-5; perhaps TRBD1 as D (5 bases). Trimming cost V 4 bases and J 4 bases, with 8 bases left between them. Germline CDR1 reads MNHEY; CDR2 reads SMNVEV (reference sequence). There are 13 residues in the CDR3. Written as DNA, the CDR3 is TGTGCCAGCAGTTGGGGGGGGAATCAGCCCCAGCATTTT. The encoded protein is CASSWGGNQPQHF.

V gene TRBV4-1 combines with J gene TRBJ1-3; no firm D call. The CDR3 sequence is 15 residues long. Germline values: CDR1 MGHRA, CDR2 YSYEKL. V gave up 0 bases and J gave up 0 bases, with 6 bases separating them. The CDR3 DNA sequence: TGCGCCAGCAGCCAAGATATCGGCTCTGGAAACACCATATATTTT. Its translation: CASSQDIGSGNTIYF.

There are a few counts of this clonotype. The chain combines TRBV4-3 with TRBJ2-1; D may be TRBD1 (6 bases). V lost 3 bases and J 9 bases, leaving 18 bases between the germline ends. The CDR3 is 15 residues long. CDR1 and CDR2 (germline): LGHNA, YSLEER. DNA of the CDR3: TGCGCCAGCAGCCAGGGGGCAGGCTGGTTAGGTGAGCAGTTCTTC. Amino acid sequence: CASSQGAGWLGEQFF.

This clonotype has only a few counts. V gene TRBV15 combines with J gene TRBJ1-1; tentative D call: TRBD1 (5 bases). This CDR3 is built from 12 residues. Deletions cut 5 bases from V and 7 bases from J, with 11 bases between. Germline V gene data show CDR1 as LNHNV and CDR2 as YYDKDF (reference sequence). CDR3 amino acids: CATSGRGREAFF. In DNA, the CDR3 is TGTGCCACCAGCGGGAGGGGTCGTGAAGCTTTCTTT.

This clonotype appeared a few times. The chain links TRBV20-1 to TRBJ2-7; D might be TRBD2 (6 bases). CDR3 length: 14 residues. Germline V lookup: CDR1 DFQATT, CDR2 SNEGSKA (reference sequence). V was shortened by 6 bases and J by 4 bases, with 19 bases between the two germline ends. CDR3 bases: TGCAGTGCCACTCCTTGGGGGGTATCTTACGAGCAGTACTTC. This gives the protein CSATPWGVSYEQYF.

This clonotype was detected only a few times. The chain has TRBV7-6 and TRBJ1-4; a weak D match, TRBD1 (5 bases). The CDR3 extends over 16 amino acids. Germline V gene data show CDR1 as SGHVS and CDR2 as FNYEAQ. With 5 bases removed from V and 7 bases from J, the gap between germline ends came to 20 bases. CDR3 nucleotides: TGTGCCAGCAGCCCCTTGTACGGGGACCGGAGTGAAAAACTGTTTTTT. Its protein product is CASSPLYGDRSEKLFF.

The count of this clonotype is one. This chain links TRBV7-9 with TRBJ1-2; TRBD1 aligns across 7 bases. CDR3 length equals 14 residues. Germline V gene lookup returns CDR1 SEHNR and CDR2 FQNEAQ (reference sequence). The V segment lost 1 base and the J segment 5 bases; nucleotides outside the gene matches: 4. Here the CDR3 DNA reads TGTGCCAGCAGCTTAGGACAGGGCCATTATGGCTACACCTTC. Amino acids: CASSLGQGHYGYTF.

This clonotype was seen repeatedly, ten times or more. The chain joins TRBV5-6 to TRBJ2-3; 8 bases are shared with TRBD2. The CDR3 sequence is 18 residues long. The germline V gene encodes CDR1 SGHDT and CDR2 YYEEEE. V dropped 4 bases and J dropped 6; count of bases not matched to a gene: 19. As DNA, the CDR3 is TGTGCCAGCAGCATCACTCCCGGGCGGGGGGTATCTGAGGATACGCAGTATTTT. Translation gives CASSITPGRGVSEDTQYF.

This clonotype occurred a few times. The gene calls are TRBV6-5 and TRBJ2-5; D may be TRBD1 or TRBD2 (5 bases each). The V end was cut by 2 bases, the J end by 5 bases, with 18 bases between. CDR3 length: 16 amino acids. Germline CDR1 is MNHEY and CDR2 is SVGAGI. The CDR3 bases are TGTGCCAGCAGTTACACCACGGGACGGAGGCGGGAGACCCAGTACTTC. Translation: CASSYTTGRRRETQYF.

V usage is TRBV12-3 or TRBV12-4 and J usage is TRBJ2-5; D gene unclear. With 7 bases removed from V and 5 bases from J, the gap between germline ends came to 20 bases. This CDR3 contains 15 residues. CDR3 residues: CASNRAGQDPETQYF. The CDR3 region has the DNA TGTGCCAGCAACCGAGCCGGGCAGGACCCGGAGACCCAGTACTTC.

CDR3 coding DNA: TGCGCCAGCAGCCAAGCCGGTGGTTATAGCAATCAGCCCCAGCATTTT. Its protein product is CASSQAGGYSNQPQHF. The rearrangement uses TRBV4-3 and TRBJ1-5, with D unclear. The V gene lost 1 base and the J gene lost 0 bases, with 10 bases spanning the gap. The germline V gene encodes CDR1 LGHNA and CDR2 YSLEER. The CDR3 consists of 16 residues.

V gene TRBV6-4 combines with J gene TRBJ2-1; no definite D call. This CDR3 contains 13 residues. V was cut by 2 bases and J by 4 bases, with 6 bases left in between. Germline V gene sequence: CDR1 MRHNA, CDR2 SNTAGT. Here the CDR3 reads CASSDTHYNEQFF. The CDR3 DNA sequence: TGTGCCAGCAGTGACACCCATTACAATGAGCAGTTCTTC.

As to this clonotype: Relative to the germline gene, one junction end is altered; a read error may explain this. DNA of the CDR3: TGCAGTGCTAGAAGGACTAAAGAAAAACTGTTTTTT. It is translated as CSARRTKEKLFF. The chain recombines TRBV20-1 with TRBJ1-4; D not resolved. Per germline, CDR1 DFQATT and CDR2 SNEGSKA (reference sequence). CDR3 length equals 12 residues.

This clonotype was seen ten or more times. The genes are TRBV12-3 or TRBV12-4 and TRBJ2-1; D is unresolved. The CDR3 length is 11 residues. V dropped 3 bases and J dropped 6 bases, with 3 bases sitting between them. Here the CDR3 reads CASSFFNEQFF. CDR3 DNA sequence: TGTGCCAGCAGTTTTTTCAATGAGCAGTTCTTC.

V gene TRBV7-8 combines with J gene TRBJ2-3; D perhaps matches TRBD1 (6 bases). Trimming took off 8 bases at V and 4 bases at J, with 16 bases between the two ends. This CDR3 comprises 14 residues. The germline gives CDR1 SGHVS, CDR2 FQNEAQ. As DNA, the CDR3 is TGTGCCAGCTTGGAACAGGGAATTTCAGATACGCAGTATTTT. Translating it yields CASLEQGISDTQYF.

This clonotype has just a few counts. The J gene is TRBJ1-1, the V gene TRBV3-1; D unclear. Germline assignment: CDR1 LGHDT and CDR2 YNNKEL (reference sequence). The V gene lost 0 bases and the J gene lost 1 base, with 6 bases spanning the gap. This CDR3 spans 14 amino acids. The CDR3 sequence is CASSQDPPNTEAFF. The CDR3 nucleotides read TGTGCCAGCAGCCAAGATCCTCCGAACACTGAAGCTTTCTTT.

The rearrangement links TRBV27 to TRBJ2-1; D is ambiguous. The CDR3 totals 15 residues. V gave up 3 bases and J gave up 4 bases, with 13 bases separating them. Germline V gene data show CDR1 as MNHEY and CDR2 as SMNVEV (reference sequence). For the CDR3, the DNA is TGTGCCAGCAGTTTGGGGTCGCCGTTATACAATGAGCAGTTCTTC. Translation: CASSLGSPLYNEQFF.

The chain recombines TRBV28 with TRBJ2-3; 7 nucleotides match TRBD1. V shed 3 bases, J shed 2 bases, and the junction held 11 bases outside the gene matches. Germline loops: CDR1 MDHEN, CDR2 SYDVKM. This CDR3 comprises 17 residues. CDR3 nucleotide sequence: TGTGCCAGCAGTTTTTTGGACCGACAGGGCCTCACAGATACGCAGTATTTT. Its protein product is CASSFLDRQGLTDTQYF.